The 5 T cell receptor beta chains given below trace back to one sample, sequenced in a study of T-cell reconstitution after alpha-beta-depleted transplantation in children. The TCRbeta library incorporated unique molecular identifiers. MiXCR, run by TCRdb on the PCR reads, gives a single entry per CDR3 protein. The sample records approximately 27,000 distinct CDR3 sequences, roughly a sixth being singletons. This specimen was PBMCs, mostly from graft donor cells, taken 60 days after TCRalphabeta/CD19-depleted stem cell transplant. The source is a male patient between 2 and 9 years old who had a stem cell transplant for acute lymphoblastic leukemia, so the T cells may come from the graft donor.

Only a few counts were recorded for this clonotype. CDR3 sequence: CASSQTTVNTEAFF. CDR3 sequence (DNA): TGTGCCAGCAGCCAGACCACGGTGAACACTGAAGCTTTCTTT. The gene calls are TRBV14 and TRBJ1-1; unclear D gene. CDR3 length: 14 amino acids. Germline V gene lookup returns CDR1 SGHDN and CDR2 FVKESK. Trimming removed 3 bases at V and 0 bases at J, with 8 bases between.

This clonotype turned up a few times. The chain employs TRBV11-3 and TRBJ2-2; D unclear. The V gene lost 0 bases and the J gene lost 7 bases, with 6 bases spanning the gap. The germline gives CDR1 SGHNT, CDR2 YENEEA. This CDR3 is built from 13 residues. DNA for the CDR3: TGTGCCAGCAGCTTAGATTCCGGCGGGGAGCTGTTTTTT. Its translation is CASSLDSGGELFF.

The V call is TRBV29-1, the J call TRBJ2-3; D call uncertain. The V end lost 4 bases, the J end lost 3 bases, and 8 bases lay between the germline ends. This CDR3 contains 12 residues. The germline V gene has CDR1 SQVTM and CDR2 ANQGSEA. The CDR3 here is CSVGLGTDTQYF. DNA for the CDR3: TGCAGCGTTGGCCTGGGAACAGATACGCAGTATTTT.

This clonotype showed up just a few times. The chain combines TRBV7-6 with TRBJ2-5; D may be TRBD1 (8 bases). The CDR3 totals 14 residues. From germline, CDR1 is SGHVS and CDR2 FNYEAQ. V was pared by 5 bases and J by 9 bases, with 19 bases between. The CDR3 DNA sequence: TGTGCCAGCAGCCGCGTTAGAACAGGGGGGGCCCAGTACTTC. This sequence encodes CASSRVRTGGAQYF.

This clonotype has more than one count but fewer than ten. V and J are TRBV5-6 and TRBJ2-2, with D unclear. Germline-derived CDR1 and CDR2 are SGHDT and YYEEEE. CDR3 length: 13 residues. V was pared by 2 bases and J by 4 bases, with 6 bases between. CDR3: CASSLRPTGELFF. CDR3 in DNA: TGTGCCAGCAGCTTACGGCCCACCGGGGAGCTGTTTTTT. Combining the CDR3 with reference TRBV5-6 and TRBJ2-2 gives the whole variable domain DAGVTQSPTHLIKTRGQQVTLRCSPKSGHDTVSWYQQALGQGPQFIFQYYEEEERQRGNFPDRFSGHQFPNYSSELNVNALLLGDSALYLCASSLRPTGELFFGEGSRLTVL.